These 8 T cell receptor beta chains were sequenced from one sample in a study of CD8 T cells in Susac syndrome. Reverse transcription used about 0.45 to 1 ug RNA and random hexamers. TCRdb fed the immunoSEQ multiplex PCR reads into MiXCR, producing one record per CDR3 protein. The sample has about 250,000 distinct CDR3 sequences; around 93% are singletons. Sequences were obtained from CD4+ T cells from PBMCs. Receptors were obtained from a human donor with multiple sclerosis.

The gene calls are TRBV29-1 and TRBJ2-1; 8 positions agree with TRBD2. After removal of 6 bases from V and 4 bases from J, the junction contained 8 bases not matched to a gene. The CDR3 has 14 residues. Germline V gene sequence: CDR1 SQVTM, CDR2 ANQGSEA. The CDR3 spells CSVVSGGQYNEQFF. The CDR3 bases are TGCAGCGTCGTCAGCGGGGGCCAATACAATGAGCAGTTCTTC.

The chain couples TRBV7-8 to TRBJ2-7; 7 bases line up with TRBD1. The CDR3 totals 17 residues. Germline CDR1 is SGHVS and CDR2 is FQNEAQ. V dropped 2 bases and J dropped 2; count of bases not matched to a gene: 12. The CDR3: CASSLRLIHRGTYEQYF. CDR3 nucleotides: TGTGCCAGCAGCTTACGTCTTATTCACAGGGGAACCTACGAGCAGTACTTC.

This chain connects TRBV3-1 to TRBJ1-5; the D is unclear. Trimming removed 0 bases at V and 6 bases at J, with 12 bases between. The CDR3 loop spans 15 amino acids. Per germline, CDR1 LGHDT and CDR2 YNNKEL (reference sequence). CDR3 protein: CASSQDTGFGQPQHF. CDR3 coding DNA: TGTGCCAGCAGCCAAGACACCGGTTTCGGTCAGCCCCAGCATTTT.

This chain connects TRBV5-6 to TRBJ1-5; weak D call: TRBD1 (5 bases). This CDR3 has 14 residues. Germline CDR1 SGHDT, CDR2 YYEEEE. Trimming cost V 0 bases and J 4 bases, with 8 bases left between them. The CDR3: CASSLATVNQPQHF. As DNA, the CDR3 is TGTGCCAGCAGCTTGGCGACAGTAAATCAGCCCCAGCATTTT.

The rearrangement uses TRBV20-1 and TRBJ2-5; the D is unclear. CDR3 length: 14 residues. Trimming cost V 3 bases and J 0 bases, with 11 bases left between them. In germline, CDR1 is DFQATT, CDR2 SNEGSKA (reference sequence). CDR3 sequence reads: CSASGRRYQETQYF. The DNA of the CDR3 is TGCAGTGCTAGCGGGCGGCGGTACCAAGAGACCCAGTACTTC.

The rearrangement uses TRBV20-1 and TRBJ1-4; TRBD1 agrees at 7 bases. The CDR3 consists of 14 residues. The germline CDR1 and CDR2 sequences are DFQATT and SNEGSKA (reference sequence). Losses at the gene ends were 2 bases for V and 4 bases for J; bases not matched to a gene: 4. The CDR3, as DNA: TGCAGTGCTAGACCGGGACAGATTAATGAAAAACTGTTTTTT. This translates into CSARPGQINEKLFF.

This chain uses TRBV6-6 with TRBJ2-3, with TRBD2 identical over 7 bases. Germline V gene sequence: CDR1 MNHNY, CDR2 SVGAGI (reference sequence). V lost 5 bases and J lost 2; bases outside the gene matches: 4. The CDR3 length is 14 residues. Here the CDR3 reads CASSNGDYTDTQYF. DNA of the CDR3: TGTGCCAGCAGTAACGGGGACTACACAGATACGCAGTATTTT.

This clonotype was counted only a few times. The V and J genes are TRBV5-1 and TRBJ2-3, with 9 bases lining up with TRBD2. The CDR3 has 14 amino acids. Losses at the gene ends were 0 bases for V and 6 bases for J; bases not matched to a gene: 2. The germline V gene has CDR1 SGHRS and CDR2 YFSETQ. CDR3 in amino acids: CASSLGGRADTQYF. In nucleotides, the CDR3 is TGCGCCAGCAGCTTGGGCGGGAGGGCGGATACGCAGTATTTT.